This T cell receptor beta chain comes out of a study of naive and memory T cell subsets. Study results and caveats: Potentially, T cell activation and differentiation skew this RNA-based measurement.

CDR1 MNHEY and CDR2 SVGAGI come from the germline V gene. This CDR3 spans 18 amino acids. V lost 2 bases and J lost 1, with 15 bases in between. TCR cDNA received a 3' ligated oligonucleotide that carried a UMI. Whole blood, roughly 2.5 ml, came from adult healthy volunteers. The SP2 primer and nested alpha and beta constant region primers amplified ligated cDNA in four rounds. TCRdb independently ran MiXCR on the 5' RACE reads; one entry per CDR3 protein. The top ten hold roughly a tenth of the sample, which has more than 50,000 distinct CDR3 sequences, roughly 7% seen once. This clonotype was observed a few times. The antigen is not known.

The rearrangement joins TRBV6-5 to TRBJ2-6, with D tentatively TRBD1 or TRBD2 (5 bases each). The clonotype was recovered from a male donor in good health. CDR3 DNA: TGTGCCAGCAGTTACAGGGACCAACGTAGTTCTGGGGCCAACGTCCTGACTTTC. It translates to CASSYRDQRSSGANVLTF.